This T cell receptor beta chain was found in a study of vaccination and CD4 T cells after COVID-19. Study-wide background: Overlapping spike peptides of SARS-CoV-2, HCoV-NL63, HCoV-OC43 and HCoV-229E were used, and cells were stimulated with them.

Treatment indicated: approximately 9-day PBMC culture with coronavirus spike peptide pools or control peptides (ViraFEST assay). This clonotype turned up a few times. Its specificity is unknown. With the Oncomine TCR Beta short-read assay, DNA from cultured CD4+ T cells was sequenced. One entry per CDR3 protein results from TCRdb running MiXCR on the PCR reads. The table records some 23,000 distinct CDR3 sequences, 44% of them present only once. The CDR3 covers 15 residues. Germline-derived CDR1 and CDR2 are DFQATT and SNEGSKA (reference sequence). Trimming removed 0 bases from V and 4 bases from J; junction bases left unmatched: 6.

Sequences were derived from CD4+ T cells from blood, cultured in vitro, sampled before SARS-CoV-2 vaccination. The chain uses TRBV20-1 and TRBJ2-5, with TRBD2 identical over 9 bases. The sequence was obtained from a human donor who received a COVID-19 vaccine. Written as DNA, the CDR3 is TGCAGTGCTAGAGAGCCGGGACTAGCAAGAGAGACCCAGTACTTC. As protein: CSAREPGLARETQYF.